Listed below are T cell receptor beta chains from one sample, sequenced in a study of blood T cell repertoires in COVID-19. TCRdb keeps only in-frame clones here, not all; method: immunoSEQ multiplex PCR. In the table there are over 45,000 clones, around 82% of which are singletons. Sequenced input: peripheral blood. The receptors shown here come from a human donor in a cohort sampled during active COVID-19. Both conserved end residues are part of each CDR3. D genes are given only for firm matches. Expanded clones are given a class, and other clones once, few, many or no size at all.

>-|TRBV7-9|TRBD1|TRBJ2-3
CASSLEDRGRSGTDTQYF
TGTGCCAGCAGCTTAGAGGACAGGGGGCGCTCGGGCACAGATACGCAGTATTTT
>once|TRBV2|-|TRBJ1-3
CASWGEEEENTIYF
TGTGCCAGCTGGGGGGAAGAGGAAGAAAACACCATATATTTT
>-|TRBV12-3/TRBV12-4|TRBD1|TRBJ1-1
CASRGDSGTEAFF
TGTGCCAGCAGGGGGGACAGCGGCACTGAAGCTTTCTTT
>-|TRBV2|-|TRBJ1-5
CASSYGLSNQPQHF
TGTGCCAGCAGTTACGGGTTGAGCAATCAGCCCCAGCATTTT
>few|TRBV6-2/TRBV6-3|TRBD2|TRBJ2-7
CASSLAGGSYEQYF
TGTGCCAGCAGCCTAGCGGGGGGCTCCTACGAGCAGTACTTC
>few|TRBV24-1|-|TRBJ2-3
CATSDFNGDTQYF
TGTGCCACCAGTGATTTCAACGGAGATACGCAGTATTTT
>-|TRBV30|TRBD2|TRBJ2-2
CAWSARSGGVTGELFF
TGTGCCTGGAGTGCCCGGAGCGGGGGGGTGACCGGGGAGCTGTTTTTT
>-|TRBV29-1|-|TRBJ1-4
CSAGQTNEKLFF
TGCAGTGCAGGACAGACTAATGAAAAACTGTTTTTT
>-|TRBV18|-|TRBJ1-1
CASSPAARVNTEAFF
TGTGCCAGCTCACCAGCGGCCAGGGTCAACACTGAAGCTTTCTTT
>once|TRBV3-1/TRBV3-2|-|TRBJ2-1
CASSQGETIGNEQFF
TGTGCCAGCAGCCAAGGTGAGACTATAGGCAATGAGCAGTTCTTC
>few|TRBV27|TRBD1|TRBJ2-7
CASSVRTGSSYEQYF
TGTGCCAGCAGTGTTCGGACAGGGAGCTCCTACGAGCAGTACTTC
>-|TRBV12-5|TRBD1|TRBJ2-2
CASGLGTGAVGELFF
TGTGCTAGTGGTTTAGGGACAGGGGCGGTCGGGGAGCTGTTTTTT
>-|TRBV5-1|TRBD2|TRBJ2-3
CASSLGSGGPSDTQYF
TGCGCCAGCAGCTTGGGAAGCGGGGGGCCCTCAGATACGCAGTATTTT
>-|TRBV19|-|TRBJ1-5
CASSIRGQPQHF
TGTGCCAGTAGTATTCGGGGGCAGCCCCAGCATTTT
>-|TRBV12-3/TRBV12-4|-|TRBJ1-5
CASTKGFQPQHF
TGTGCCAGCACTAAGGGGTTTCAGCCCCAGCATTTT
>few|TRBV10-1|-|TRBJ1-5
CASSGQINQPQHF
TGCGCCAGCAGTGGTCAGATCAATCAGCCCCAGCATTTT
>-|TRBV11-2|-|TRBJ2-1
CASSLDLRRGGANGEQFF
TGTGCCAGCAGCTTAGATCTTAGGAGGGGGGGGGCCAACGGAGAGCAGTTCTTC
>once|TRBV24-1|TRBD1|TRBJ2-5
CATSDRTGRSGTQYF
TGTGCCACCAGTGATCGGACAGGCCGTTCCGGGACCCAGTACTTC
>-|TRBV7-9|TRBD1|TRBJ1-1
CASSSETGVAFF
TGTGCCAGCAGCTCAGAGACAGGGGTAGCTTTCTTT
>-|TRBV24-1|-|TRBJ2-5
CATSDHALTGTQYF
TGTGCCACCAGTGATCACGCGCTCACAGGGACCCAGTACTTC
>once|TRBV5-1|TRBD1|TRBJ1-2
CASSLAGGDGYTF
TGCGCCAGCAGCTTGGCAGGGGGAGACGGCTACACCTTC
>-|TRBV28|-|TRBJ1-5
CASIPGVGQPQHF
TGTGCCAGCATCCCAGGGGTAGGTCAGCCCCAGCATTTT
>-|TRBV2|TRBD1|TRBJ2-1
CASTQGQAIDDYNEQFF
TGTGCCAGCACTCAAGGACAGGCAATCGATGACTACAATGAGCAGTTCTTC
>few|TRBV24-1|-|TRBJ1-5
CATSDFSVNQPQHF
TGTGCCACCAGTGATTTCTCGGTCAATCAGCCCCAGCATTTT
>-|TRBV10-3|-|TRBJ1-1
CAISLGQQNTEAFF
TGTGCCATCTCTTTGGGGCAGCAGAACACTGAAGCTTTCTTT
>-|TRBV19|-|TRBJ1-5
CASSPGVQPQHF
TGTGCCAGTTCTCCGGGGGTTCAGCCCCAGCATTTT
>-|TRBV5-1|-|TRBJ2-3
CASSLRQARDTQYF
TGCGCCAGCAGCTTGCGGCAGGCCCGGGATACGCAGTATTTT
>-|TRBV27|-|TRBJ2-5
CASSLLRSGETQYF
TGTGCCAGCAGTTTATTGAGGTCGGGGGAGACCCAGTACTTC
>few|TRBV4-1|-|TRBJ2-7
CASSQGRGDPYEQYF
TGCGCCAGCAGCCAAGGTAGAGGCGACCCCTACGAGCAGTACTTC
>once|TRBV19|TRBD2|TRBJ2-3
CASSILAGGSTDTQYF
TGTGCCAGTAGTATCCTAGCGGGGGGGTCCACAGATACGCAGTATTTT
>few|TRBV24-1|TRBD1|TRBJ1-5
CATRGGDRGIYRPQHF
TGTGCCACCAGGGGTGGGGACAGGGGGATTTATCGGCCCCAGCATTTT
>-|TRBV14|TRBD2|TRBJ2-5
CASSRGSGGLETQYF
TGTGCCAGCAGCCGGGGTAGCGGGGGTTTGGAGACCCAGTACTTC
>-|TRBV2|TRBD1|TRBJ1-5
CASSGGGQGAYNQPQHF
TGTGCCAGCAGTGGGGGGGGACAGGGGGCCTACAATCAGCCCCAGCATTTT
>-|TRBV7-8|-|TRBJ2-1
CASSLYLANEQFF
TGTGCCAGCAGCTTATATCTAGCAAATGAGCAGTTCTTC